This TCR beta chain was identified during a study of blood T cell repertoires in COVID-19. Study at large: COVID-19 samples collected from the United States, Italy and Spain covered acute and convalescent phases.

Per the study methods: How many nucleated cells were present was estimated from reference gene primer amplification. TCRdb keeps only in-frame clones here, not all; method: immunoSEQ multiplex PCR. The V and J calls and clone size are taken from that table; D and trimming were inferred from the DNA. The repertoire holds 150,000 to 200,000 clones, with roughly 90% as singletons. Participant ages covered about 18 to 100 years across 25 or so US areas. Cohort 3 recovery required two negative PCRs, clearance, or symptom resolution. The germline V gene has CDR1 SGHTA and CDR2 FQGNSA. The J segment lost 7 bases and the V segment lost 0 bases, leaving 1 base of the junction unmatched. The CDR3 runs 15 residues.

The chain is built from TRBV7-2 and TRBJ1-4; TRBD1 aligns across 11 bases. This TCR was sampled from a woman under 30 who had recovered from COVID-19. The sample was PBMCs or T cells enriched from blood (not recorded which). The CDR3 loop is CASSLAGTGGEKLFF. CDR3 nucleotide sequence: TGTGCCAGCAGCTTAGCGGGGACAGGGGGTGAAAAACTGTTTTTT.